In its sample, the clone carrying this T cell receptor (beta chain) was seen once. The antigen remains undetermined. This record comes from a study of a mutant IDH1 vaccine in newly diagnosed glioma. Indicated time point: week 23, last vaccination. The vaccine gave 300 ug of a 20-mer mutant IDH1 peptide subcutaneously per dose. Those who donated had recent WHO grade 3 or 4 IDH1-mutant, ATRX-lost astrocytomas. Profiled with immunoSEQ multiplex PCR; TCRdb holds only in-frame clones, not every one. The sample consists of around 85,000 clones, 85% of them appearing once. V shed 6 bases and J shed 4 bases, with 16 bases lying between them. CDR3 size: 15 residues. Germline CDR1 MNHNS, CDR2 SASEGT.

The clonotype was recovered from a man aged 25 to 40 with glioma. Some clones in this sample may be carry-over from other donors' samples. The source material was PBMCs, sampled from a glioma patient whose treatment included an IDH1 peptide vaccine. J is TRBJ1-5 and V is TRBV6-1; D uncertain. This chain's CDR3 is CASSRKWESNQPQHF. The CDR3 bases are TGTGCCAGCAGCCGAAAATGGGAATCGAATCAGCCCCAGCATTTT.